These 25 T cell receptor beta chains were all obtained from the same sample, sequenced in a study of technical replicates of blood from a handful of donors. The table came from immunoSEQ multiplex PCR; TCRdb's copy has only in-frame clones and leaves some out. Among 76,000 or so clones, roughly nine tenths were seen once, and the ten largest hold 0.25%. The sample comprised T cells isolated from PBMCs. These receptors came from a human donor in good health.

This clone is a singleton in its sample. CDR3 sequence: CASSASGVYNEQFF. The CDR3 DNA follows: TGTGCCAGCAGCGCTAGCGGGGTTTACAATGAGCAGTTCTTC. This chain uses TRBV9 with TRBJ2-1; 9 bases match TRBD2. The trim removed 3 bases at V and 4 bases at J, leaving 2 bases unmatched. Germline V lookup: CDR1 SGDLS, CDR2 YYNGEE. This CDR3 is 14 amino acids long.

The count of this clone is one. This chain connects TRBV5-1 to TRBJ2-1, with D tentatively TRBD1 (5 bases). V lost 4 bases and J lost 6, with 17 bases in between. The CDR3 consists of 15 residues. Germline CDR1 SGHRS, CDR2 YFSETQ. CDR3 in amino acids: CASSVRQSLSNEQFF. The CDR3 nucleotides read TGCGCCAGCAGCGTTAGACAGAGTTTAAGCAATGAGCAGTTCTTC.

The chain uses TRBV7-3 and TRBJ2-1; D remains ambiguous. CDR1 is SGHTA, CDR2 FQGTGA, per germline. This CDR3 region has 14 residues. With 5 bases removed from V and 10 bases from J, the gap between germline ends came to 18 bases. CDR3 protein: CASSPTPETPEQFF. CDR3 DNA: TGTGCCAGCAGCCCAACCCCAGAAACACCGGAGCAGTTCTTC.

The V and J genes are TRBV29-1 and TRBJ2-5, with 13 positions matching TRBD2. V shed 5 bases and J 5 bases; nucleotides not matched to a gene: 11. The CDR3 runs to 16 residues. Germline V CDR1 and CDR2: SQVTM, ANQGSEA. The CDR3, as DNA: TGCAGCGTTCAAGGACTAGCGGGAGCCTCTAGGGAGACCCAGTACTTC. Translated: CSVQGLAGASRETQYF. Combining the CDR3 with reference TRBV29-1 and TRBJ2-5 gives the whole variable domain SAVISQKPSRDICQRGTSLTIQCQVDSQVTMMFWYRQQPGQSLTLIATANQGSEATYESGFVIDKFPISRPNLTFSTLTVSNMSPEDSSIYLCSVQGLAGASRETQYFGPGTRLLVL.

This chain uses TRBV6-5 with TRBJ2-2; 8 bases are a match to TRBD2. The CDR3 runs 14 residues. Per germline, CDR1 MNHEY and CDR2 SVGAGI. Losses at the gene ends were 8 bases for V and 4 bases for J; bases not matched to a gene: 6. The CDR3 DNA sequence: TGTGCCAGCTCCGGGACTAGTATCACCGGGGAGCTGTTTTTT. Translating gives CASSGTSITGELFF.

The chain couples TRBV6-1 to TRBJ2-1; D unresolved. Germline CDR1 reads MNHNS; CDR2 reads SASEGT. V was cut by 6 bases and J by 1 base, with 10 bases left in between. CDR3 length equals 14 residues. The CDR3 loop is CASSPERSYNEQFF. Here the CDR3 DNA reads TGTGCCAGCAGCCCGGAGAGGTCCTACAATGAGCAGTTCTTC.

This rearrangement joins TRBV6-5 to TRBJ2-1; tentatively, D is TRBD2 (6 bases). V was pared by 6 bases and J by 4 bases, with 16 bases between. The CDR3 is 15 amino acids. Germline V lookup: CDR1 MNHEY, CDR2 SVGAGI. DNA of the CDR3: TGTGCCAGCAGAGGAAGGAAGGCGGGGTACAATGAGCAGTTCTTC. Residues: CASRGRKAGYNEQFF.

This chain uses TRBV6-6 with TRBJ2-3; D unclear. V gave up 4 bases and J gave up 4 bases, with 12 bases separating them. Germline V gives CDR1 MNHNY, CDR2 SVGAGI (reference sequence). CDR3 length equals 14 residues. The CDR3 loop is CASSSTTAADTQYF. CDR3 DNA sequence: TGTGCCAGCAGTTCCACGACTGCCGCAGATACGCAGTATTTT.

V and J are TRBV5-1 and TRBJ2-7, with a weak D call TRBD1 (5 bases). The V end lost 5 bases, the J end lost 6 bases, and 18 bases lay between the germline ends. The V gene's germline CDR1 is SGHRS and CDR2 YFSETQ. The CDR3 runs 14 residues. The CDR3 DNA sequence: TGCGCCAGCAGGATTGAGACAGTTACGCCCGAGCAGTACTTC. Its protein product is CASRIETVTPEQYF.

This clone was recorded once. The chain recombines TRBV5-4 with TRBJ2-3; unclear D gene. The CDR3 contains 15 residues. V lost 2 bases and J lost 6, with 16 bases in between. Germline CDR1 SGHNT, CDR2 YYREEE (reference sequence). The CDR3 reads CASSFQPFEADTQYF. The CDR3 coding sequence is TGTGCCAGCAGCTTCCAGCCCTTTGAGGCCGATACGCAGTATTTT.

The chain employs TRBV28 and TRBJ2-7, with a weak D call TRBD2 (6 bases). V was clipped by 5 bases and J by 3 bases, with 20 bases between them. This CDR3 spans 16 amino acids. Germline V CDR1 and CDR2: MDHEN, SYDVKM. The CDR3 loop is CASSPSPAGTHYEQYF. CDR3 nucleotide sequence: TGTGCCAGCAGTCCCTCTCCGGCGGGGACCCACTACGAGCAGTACTTC.

Concerning this clone: One end of the junction does not line up with germline, which may come from a read error. The chain has TRBV30 and TRBJ2-1; the D gene is possibly TRBD1 (6 bases). CDR3 length: 20 residues. CDR1 is GTSNPN, CDR2 SVGIG, per germline (reference sequence). The CDR3 DNA is TGTGCTTGGAGTGGAAAAAGACTTCGACAGGCCCTCCCCGCCGCCAATGAGCAGTTCTTC. Encoded protein: CAWSGKRLRQALPAANEQFF.

The chain is built from TRBV7-8 and TRBJ2-1, with D perhaps TRBD2 (6 bases). V was shortened by 5 bases and J by 3 bases, with 20 bases between the two germline ends. In germline, CDR1 is SGHVS, CDR2 FQNEAQ. The CDR3 covers 17 residues. The CDR3 here is CASSALRVGGVYNEQFF. The CDR3 DNA sequence: TGTGCCAGCAGCGCCCTCCGGGTGGGAGGCGTCTACAATGAGCAGTTCTTC.

This sequence joins TRBV5-1 and TRBJ2-7; 8 positions agree with TRBD1. CDR1 is SGHRS and CDR2 is YFSETQ in the germline V gene. The J segment lost 5 bases and the V segment lost 3 bases, leaving 4 bases of the junction unmatched. There are 13 residues in the CDR3. Here the CDR3 reads CASSWDRYNEQYF. For the CDR3, the DNA is TGCGCCAGCAGCTGGGACAGGTATAACGAGCAGTACTTC.

This chain uses TRBV9 with TRBJ2-3, with 10 bases aligning to TRBD2. The germline gives CDR1 SGDLS, CDR2 YYNGEE. J was trimmed by 0 bases and V by 5 bases; bases with no gene match: 12. The CDR3 is made up of 18 amino acids. CDR3 region: CASRPLSGRASSTDTQYF. CDR3 nucleotides: TGTGCCAGCAGACCGCTCAGCGGGAGGGCCTCTAGCACAGATACGCAGTATTTT.

Points on this clone: This sample also contains other DNA sequences that code for the same CDR3. The genes are TRBV19 and TRBJ1-5, with 8 bases aligning to TRBD1. Losses at the gene ends were 5 bases for V and 5 bases for J; bases not matched to a gene: 5. This CDR3 has 14 amino acids. Germline lookup yields CDR1 LNHDA and CDR2 SQIVND (reference sequence). The CDR3 is CASSPQGADQPQHF. The CDR3 nucleotides read TGTGCCAGTAGTCCTCAGGGGGCCGATCAGCCCCAGCATTTT.

This clone was observed a single time. The rearrangement joins TRBV28 to TRBJ2-7; D is uncertain. The germline CDR1 and CDR2 sequences are MDHEN and SYDVKM. CDR3 length: 15 amino acids. Trimming removed 3 bases from V and 3 bases from J, with 15 bases in between. CDR3 sequence: CASSFNRITLYEQYF. The CDR3 DNA reads TGTGCCAGCAGTTTCAACAGAATCACCCTCTACGAGCAGTACTTC.

The rearrangement links TRBV6-4 to TRBJ2-2, with 8 nucleotides matching TRBD2. The CDR3 consists of 14 residues. V was clipped by 5 bases and J by 3 bases; unmatched bases: 2. In germline, CDR1 is MRHNA, CDR2 SNTAGT. CDR3 nucleotides: TGTGCCAGCAGTCTCGGGGGGGACACCGGGGAGCTGTTTTTT. Translation gives CASSLGGDTGELFF.

The chain joins TRBV15 to TRBJ1-2; no definite D call. The germline V gene has CDR1 LNHNV and CDR2 YYDKDF (reference sequence). The CDR3 consists of 14 residues. Trimming removed 0 bases at V and 8 bases at J, with 13 bases between. The CDR3 sequence is CATSRDRPDSGYTF. The CDR3, as DNA: TGTGCCACCAGCAGAGATCGCCCGGATAGCGGCTACACCTTC. Using reference TRBV15 and TRBJ1-2 for the parts outside the CDR3, the full variable domain is DAMVIQNPRYQVTQFGKPVTLSCSQTLNHNVMYWYQQKSSQAPKLLFHYYDKDFNNEADTPDNFQSRRPNTSFCFLDIRSPGLGDTAMYLCATSRDRPDSGYTFGSGTRLTVV.

The count of this clone is one. The chain has TRBV5-1 and TRBJ2-1; D is unclear. The ends were cut back, 4 bases at V and 6 bases at J, with 14 bases in the middle. CDR3 length: 14 amino acids. Looked up from germline, CDR1 is SGHRS and CDR2 is YFSETQ. The CDR3 here is CASSLDSVGNEQFF. CDR3 nucleotide sequence: TGCGCCAGCAGCCTAGACTCTGTGGGCAATGAGCAGTTCTTC.

The chain uses TRBV30 and TRBJ1-3; the D gene is possibly TRBD1 (5 bases). The germline gives CDR1 GTSNPN, CDR2 SVGIG (reference sequence). CDR3 size: 15 residues. V lost 5 bases to trimming and J lost 4 bases, with 18 bases between them. The CDR3 DNA follows: TGTGCCTGGGGCGGGGGATCACGAGGAGGAAACACCATATATTTT. Its protein is CAWGGGSRGGNTIYF.

This chain links TRBV30 with TRBJ1-3; TRBD1 is a possible D gene (6 bases). The germline V gene has CDR1 GTSNPN and CDR2 SVGIG (reference sequence). This CDR3 spans 13 amino acids. V lost 5 bases and J 8 bases, leaving 16 bases between the germline ends. This CDR3 is CAWLRDMGDTIYF. The CDR3 DNA reads as TGTGCCTGGTTAAGGGACATGGGGGACACCATATATTTT.

This clone was recorded once. The V gene is TRBV27, the J gene TRBJ2-7; a possible D gene is TRBD1 (5 bases). The CDR3 has 10 residues. CDR1 is MNHEY and CDR2 is SMNVEV in the germline V gene (reference sequence). V lost 11 bases and J lost 2, with 7 bases in between. CDR3 in DNA: TGTGCCGGGGCCACCTACGAGCAGTACTTC. It specifies CAGATYEQYF.

V gene TRBV6-6 combines with J gene TRBJ1-2, with 10 bases that match TRBD1. This CDR3 spans 15 amino acids. Germline CDR1 is MNHNY and CDR2 is SVGAGI (reference sequence). V lost 6 bases and J lost 5; bases outside the gene matches: 9. The CDR3 region is CASRSGTGVLYGYTF. The CDR3 DNA reads TGTGCCAGCAGGTCGGGGACAGGGGTTTTATATGGCTACACCTTC.

This clone was counted between two and nine times. The chain joins TRBV30 to TRBJ2-5, with D maybe TRBD1 (6 bases). Trimming removed 2 bases from V and 5 bases from J, with 9 bases in between. CDR1 is GTSNPN and CDR2 is SVGIG in the germline V gene (reference sequence). This CDR3 spans 12 amino acids. In nucleotides, the CDR3 is TGTGCCTGGAGTTTTGGACAGGAGACCCAGTACTTC. This encodes CAWSFGQETQYF.